Below, one TCR beta chain is given with its context. Its cognate antigen is unknown. The PCR used 60 Vbeta and 13 Jbeta primers. The data were produced by immunoSEQ multiplex PCR, yet TCRdb's version contains in-frame clones alone and is incomplete. The data hold around 64,000 clones, with approximately 92% observed a single time. This sample is part of a study of cytomegalovirus exposure and HLA in healthy donors. Notes on the study in general: Reported results showed that the classifier diagnosed cytomegalovirus status with high specificity and sensitivity.

Germline CDR1 MDHEN, CDR2 SYDVKM. The CDR3 sequence is 15 residues long. The source material was PBMCs. The receptor comes from a woman in her twenties or thirties in good health and CMV-seropositive. J is TRBJ2-5 and V is TRBV28; TRBD2 matches at 9 bases. Matching the DNA end better, TRBJ2-7 makes the J call doubtful. This CDR3 is CASSFSGRPPYEQYF. The CDR3 region has the DNA TGTGCCAGCAGTTTTAGCGGGAGACCCCCCTACGAGCAGTACTTC.